These 19 T cell receptor beta chains were sequenced from one sample in a study of blood T cell repertoires in COVID-19. TCRdb's table, derived via immunoSEQ multiplex PCR, lists solely in-frame clones and lacks some. The top ten hold over 2% of the sample, which has roughly 100,000 clones, 70% to 90% seen once. Sequencing input: peripheral blood. The receptors were sampled from a man over 45 with active COVID-19.

This sequence joins TRBV10-1 and TRBJ2-1; possibly TRBD2 for D (6 bases). The CDR3 contains 12 residues. V was trimmed by 4 bases and J by 8 bases, leaving 9 bases between them. In germline, CDR1 is WNHNN, CDR2 SYGVQD (reference sequence). CDR3 amino acids: CASSGGTDEQFF. CDR3 sequence (DNA): TGCGCCAGCAGTGGCGGGACGGATGAGCAGTTCTTC.

The chain carries TRBV7-7 and TRBJ2-1; D possibly corresponds to TRBD2 (8 bases). The CDR3 sequence is 16 residues long. V was cut by 5 bases and J by 3 bases, with 17 bases left in between. The germline V gene has CDR1 SSHAT and CDR2 FNYEAQ (reference sequence). The CDR3 region is CASSPGGLESYNEQFF. The DNA of the CDR3 is TGTGCCAGCAGCCCAGGGGGACTAGAGAGCTACAATGAGCAGTTCTTC.

Concerning this clone: It is likely a read error, because the conserved phenylalanine at the end of the CDR3 is missing. It is unclear where the CDR3 begins or ends on the DNA, so no DNA is shown, and the CDR3 is as TCRdb lists it. CDR3 protein: CASSAISGGQTI. This chain connects TRBV10-2 to TRBJ2-3; TRBD2 was called by the table and not checked on the DNA. Germline assignment: CDR1 WSHSY and CDR2 SAAADI. The CDR3 adds up to 12 amino acids, both ends counted.

The V gene is TRBV11-1, the J gene TRBJ1-6; tentative D call: TRBD1 (5 bases). The CDR3 is 12 residues long. Trimming took off 8 bases at V and 10 bases at J, with 12 bases between the two ends. CDR1 and CDR2 from the germline V gene are SGHAT and FQDESV (reference sequence). The CDR3, as DNA: TGTGCCAGCGGGGGACTGCTCTCACCCCTCCACTTT. It encodes CASGGLLSPLHF.

This chain connects TRBV5-1 to TRBJ2-6; D ambiguous. The CDR3 is 15 amino acids. The germline gives CDR1 SGHRS, CDR2 YFSETQ. Trimming removed 0 bases from V and 2 bases from J, with 6 bases in between. This CDR3 is CASSLELAGANVLTF. The CDR3 DNA reads as TGCGCCAGCAGCTTGGAGCTGGCTGGGGCCAACGTCCTGACTTTC.

V and J are TRBV6-2 or TRBV6-3 and TRBJ1-2, with D maybe TRBD1 (6 bases). Trimming removed 0 bases at V and 12 bases at J, with 14 bases between. The CDR3 contains 13 residues. Germline V gene data show CDR1 as MNHEY and CDR2 as SVGEGT. The CDR3 DNA reads TGTGCCAGCAGTTACTCTGGGACACGAGCTAACACCTTC. This encodes CASSYSGTRANTF.

The chain is built from TRBV4-3 and TRBJ2-1; 8 positions agree with TRBD2. From germline, CDR1 is LGHNA and CDR2 YSLEER. This CDR3 is 17 amino acids long. J gave up 0 bases and V 0 bases, and 4 bases lay outside the gene matches. The CDR3 here is CASSQDSGASSYNEQFF. The CDR3 coding sequence is TGCGCCAGCAGCCAAGATAGCGGGGCGAGCTCCTACAATGAGCAGTTCTTC.

The chain links TRBV4-1 to TRBJ1-2; D is uncertain. The germline V gene has CDR1 MGHRA and CDR2 YSYEKL. Trimming cost V 3 bases and J 0 bases, with 11 bases left between them. The CDR3 spans 15 residues. The CDR3 loop reads CASSHPQVANYGYTF. As DNA, the CDR3 is TGCGCCAGCAGCCACCCGCAGGTCGCTAACTATGGCTACACCTTC.

The J gene is TRBJ2-5, the V gene TRBV24-1, with 7 bases fitting TRBD1. CDR1 KGHDR and CDR2 SFDVKD come from the germline V gene. CDR3 size: 16 residues. V was pared by 4 bases and J by 3 bases, with 10 bases of the junction left unmatched. CDR3 DNA sequence: TGTGCCACCAGTGACAAAACCCTCACAGGGGAAGAGACCCAGTACTTC. Translated, it gives CATSDKTLTGEETQYF.

The V call is TRBV5-5, the J call TRBJ2-1; D gene unclear. V was pared by 7 bases and J by 9 bases, with 11 bases between. There are 11 residues in the CDR3. Germline V gene sequence: CDR1 SGHKS, CDR2 YYEKEE (reference sequence). In DNA, the CDR3 is TGTGCCAGCTTGTACGAGGTTGAGCAGTTCTTC. Protein sequence: CASLYEVEQFF. The complete variable domain, with remaining parts taken from reference TRBV5-5 and TRBJ2-1, reads DAGVTQSPTHLIKTRGQQVTLRCSPISGHKSVSWYQQVLGQGPQFIFQYYEKEERGRGNFPDRFSARQFPNYSSELNVNALLLGDSALYLCASLYEVEQFFGPGTRLTVL.

This chain links TRBV5-6 with TRBJ1-2; 9 bases map to TRBD1. The CDR3 sequence is 15 residues long. V shed 2 bases, J shed 7 bases, and the junction held 9 bases outside the gene matches. From germline, CDR1 is SGHDT and CDR2 YYEEEE. CDR3 coding DNA: TGTGCCAGCAGCTTCCGGGACAGGGTGGTTTCTGGCTACACCTTC. Its translation is CASSFRDRVVSGYTF.

J is TRBJ1-1 and V is TRBV3-1 (or the pseudogene TRBV3-2); the match to TRBD1 covers 8 bases. The CDR3 is 14 residues long. V lost 4 bases, J lost 3 bases, and 4 bases stayed unmatched. Germline-derived CDR1 and CDR2 are LGHDT and YNNKEL (reference sequence). CDR3 bases: TGTGCCAGCAGCCGACAGGGGAAGTACACTGAAGCTTTCTTT. Translating gives CASSRQGKYTEAFF.

V and J are TRBV19 and TRBJ2-3; unclear D gene. The CDR3 has 11 residues. Germline CDR1 reads LNHDA; CDR2 reads SQIVND (reference sequence). V was trimmed by 3 bases and J by 5 bases, leaving 3 bases between them. CDR3 nucleotide sequence: TGTGCCAGTAGTATTCTAGATACGCAGTATTTT. Translation gives CASSILDTQYF.

The chain recombines TRBV2 with TRBJ2-3; 12 nucleotides match TRBD2. The CDR3 has 15 amino acids. V lost 7 bases to trimming and J lost 5 bases; unmatched junction nucleotides: 7. Germline values: CDR1 SNHLY, CDR2 FYNNEI. The CDR3 bases are TGTGCCAGCACACCCTCTAGCGGGGGGGTAGATACGCAGTATTTT. Translation gives CASTPSSGGVDTQYF.

The CDR3 protein is CASSFGTGGSKLFF. The CDR3 nucleotides read TGTGCCAGCAGCTTCGGAACAGGGGGGAGCAAACTGTTTTTT. The rearrangement links TRBV5-6 to TRBJ1-4; 8 bases agree with TRBD1. The CDR3 runs to 14 residues. Looked up from germline, CDR1 is SGHDT and CDR2 is YYEEEE. V gave up 2 bases and J gave up 11 bases; unmatched junction bases: 8.

The rearrangement joins TRBV6-5 to TRBJ1-2; unclear D gene. Germline loops: CDR1 MNHEY, CDR2 SVGAGI. There are 14 residues in the CDR3. V was clipped by 4 bases and J by 4 bases, with 13 bases between them. CDR3 protein: CASSSLGRVYGYTF. The CDR3 DNA reads as TGTGCCAGCAGTTCACTCGGGCGGGTCTATGGCTACACCTTC.

The chain couples TRBV7-8 to TRBJ1-6; unclear D gene. The germline V and J ends were trimmed by 6 bases and 6 bases, with 9 bases remaining between them. There are 13 residues in the CDR3. CDR1 and CDR2 (germline): SGHVS, FQNEAQ. CDR3 sequence reads: CASRKALNSPLHF. As DNA, the CDR3 is TGTGCCAGCAGAAAAGCCCTTAATTCACCCCTCCACTTT.

V gene TRBV5-4 combines with J gene TRBJ1-4, with D tentatively TRBD1 (6 bases). Trimming took off 4 bases at V and 3 bases at J, with 10 bases between the two ends. The CDR3 contains 14 residues. The germline CDR1 and CDR2 sequences are SGHNT and YYREEE (reference sequence). The CDR3 DNA reads TGTGCCAGCAGCCCGACAGGCGCTAATGAAAAACTGTTTTTT. Its translation is CASSPTGANEKLFF.

The chain uses TRBV5-1 and TRBJ2-2, with TRBD2 identical over 9 bases. The J segment lost 2 bases and the V segment lost 4 bases, leaving 6 bases of the junction unmatched. The CDR3 extends over 16 amino acids. CDR1 SGHRS and CDR2 YFSETQ come from the germline V gene. The CDR3 DNA sequence: TGCGCCAGCAGCGAGGACCTAGCGGGAAACACCGGGGAGCTGTTTTTT. This codes for CASSEDLAGNTGELFF.